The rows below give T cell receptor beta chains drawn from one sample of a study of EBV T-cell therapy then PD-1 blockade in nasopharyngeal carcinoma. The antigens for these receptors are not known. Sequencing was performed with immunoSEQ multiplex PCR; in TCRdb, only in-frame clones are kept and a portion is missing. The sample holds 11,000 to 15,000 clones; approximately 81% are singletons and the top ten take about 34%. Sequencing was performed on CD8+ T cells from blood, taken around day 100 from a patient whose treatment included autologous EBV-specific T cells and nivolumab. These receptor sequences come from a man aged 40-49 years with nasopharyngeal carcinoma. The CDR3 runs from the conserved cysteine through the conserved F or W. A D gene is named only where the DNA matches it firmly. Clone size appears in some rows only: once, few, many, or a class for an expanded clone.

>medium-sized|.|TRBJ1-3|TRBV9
TGTGCCAGCAGCGCCCCTGGAAACACCATATATTTT
CASSAPGNTIYF
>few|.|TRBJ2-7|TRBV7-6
TGTGCCAGCAGCCTAAGAGGATTTGAGGGGGAGCAGTACTTC
CASSLRGFEGEQYF
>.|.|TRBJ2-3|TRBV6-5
TGTGCCAGCAGTTCCGACCGACTGGCTAGCACAGATACGCAGTATTTT
CASSSDRLASTDTQYF
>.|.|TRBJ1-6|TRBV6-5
TGTGCCAGCAGTTACGGGCTCCTTACCTATTCACCCCTCCACTTT
CASSYGLLTYSPLHF
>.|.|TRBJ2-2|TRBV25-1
TGTGCCAGCAGTGTCAGGCGCAGGGTGAACACCGGGGAGCTGTTTTTT
CASSVRRRVNTGELFF
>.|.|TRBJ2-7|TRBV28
TGTGCCAGCGCATCTACCCCCTTTTTACTGGGGCACGAGCAGTACTTC
CASASTPFLLGHEQYF
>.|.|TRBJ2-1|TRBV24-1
TGTGCCACCAGTGATTTGGGAGGGGGCACCTACAATGAGCAGTTCTTC
CATSDLGGGTYNEQFF
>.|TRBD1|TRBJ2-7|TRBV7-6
TGTGCCAGCAGCCCTCCGGGACAGACGGAGCAGTACTTC
CASSPPGQTEQYF
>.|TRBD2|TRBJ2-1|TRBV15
TGTGCCACCAGCATCCAAAGCGGGGGCCACAATGAGCAGTTCTTC
CATSIQSGGHNEQFF
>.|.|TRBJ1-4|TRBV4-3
TGCGCCAGCAGCCAAGATGTGAAAACTGGGGAAAAACTGTTTTTT
CASSQDVKTGEKLFF
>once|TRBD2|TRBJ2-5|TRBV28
TGTGCCAGCAAAATCTCGGGCTCACGGCGGGGGGGCCGTGAGACCCAGTACTTC
CASKISGSRRGGRETQYF
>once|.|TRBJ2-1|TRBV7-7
TGTGCCAGCAGCTTAGGGCCTCACCCTAGCAATGAGCAGTTCTTC
CASSLGPHPSNEQFF
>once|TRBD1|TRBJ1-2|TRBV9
TGTGCCAGCAGCTCGTCAGGGGGTGACACCTTC
CASSSSGGDTF
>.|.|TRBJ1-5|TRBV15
TGTGCCACCAGCAGACCGATGGGGGCAAATCAGCCCCAGCATTTT
CATSRPMGANQPQHF